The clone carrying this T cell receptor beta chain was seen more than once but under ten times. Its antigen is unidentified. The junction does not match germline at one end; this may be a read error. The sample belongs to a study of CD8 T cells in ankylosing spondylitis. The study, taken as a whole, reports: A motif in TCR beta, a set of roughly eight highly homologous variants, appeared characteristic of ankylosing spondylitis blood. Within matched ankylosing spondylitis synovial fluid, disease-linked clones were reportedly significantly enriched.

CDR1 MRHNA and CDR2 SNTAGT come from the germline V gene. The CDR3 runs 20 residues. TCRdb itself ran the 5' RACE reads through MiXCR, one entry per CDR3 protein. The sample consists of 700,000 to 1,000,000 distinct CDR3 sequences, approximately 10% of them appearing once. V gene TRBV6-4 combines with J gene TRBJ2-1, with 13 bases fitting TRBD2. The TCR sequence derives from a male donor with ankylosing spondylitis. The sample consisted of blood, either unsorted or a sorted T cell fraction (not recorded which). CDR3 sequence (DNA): TGTGCCAGCAGAGACTTCCGCGGACTAGCGGGAGAGGCTTCCTACAATGAGCAGTTCTTC. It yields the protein CASRDFRGLAGEASYNEQFF.